This entry describes one T cell receptor (beta chain). Its antigen is unknown. CDR3 and TCR beta VDJ profiling relied on a genomic DNA template. TCRdb called the reads again in MiXCR, with one record for every CDR3 protein. The sample yields about 160,000 distinct CDR3 sequences, roughly 48% seen once. The CDR3 extends over 16 amino acids. The V end was cut by 6 bases, the J end by 8 bases, with 22 bases between. Germline CDR1 reads MDHEN; CDR2 reads SYDVKM. These data originate in a study of CD8+CD57+ T cells in acquired aplastic anemia. Findings and caveats of the study: Statistical testing detected no significant gap in CD8+ Simpson's diversity between patients and controls. Overlap between patients and controls comprised almost 30 CD8+ CDR3 sequences.

Patients picked for sequencing had shown CD8+CD57+ cell expansion detected by flow cytometry. Prior therapy had not been administered to any patient at the time of blood sampling. The rearrangement joins TRBV28 to TRBJ1-4, with D perhaps TRBD1 (6 bases). The sequence came from a human donor with aplastic anemia. Sample: sorted CD4+, CD8+, or CD8+CD57+ T cells (not recorded which) from PBMCs. The CDR3 coding sequence is TGTGCCAGCAGCTTTCTTCGAGGGGGGAGCCACGAAAAACTGTTTTTT. Translated, it gives CASSFLRGGSHEKLFF.